This T cell receptor beta chain was obtained from a study of patients and donors after allogeneic stem cell transplantation (dated by TCRdb to the early 2020s). Note on this clonotype: No antigen is known for it. No quality values exist for individual bases; no much larger clone is one base distant.

Trimming takes 3 bases off V and 6 bases off J; junction bases not matched to a gene: 6. Its CDR3 holds 15 amino acids, cysteine through phenylalanine. The DNA shown is the 45-base CDR3, in frame from base 1. Libraries were built with RT-PCR. Sequencing was carried out with a NextSeq 550. The public reads were reprocessed in TCRdb via fastp at Q25 and MiXCR, keeping in-frame beta chains. Identical CDR3 protein sequences are pooled into one entry, listed with their most common genes and DNA. Here the sample has some 880,000 distinct CDR3 sequences; roughly 18% occur a single time. The ten largest clones take up around 6% of the sample.

This TCR derives from a human donor who was either an allogeneic HSCT recipient or a stem cell or donor lymphocyte infusion donor (not recorded which). It is not recorded whose cells these are; they may come from a transplant donor. The specimen sequenced was blood, either unsorted or a sorted T cell fraction (not recorded which). The receptor chain draws on TRBV12-3 or TRBV12-4 and TRBJ2-3; 10 bases in between match TRBD1. The nucleotide sequence is TGTGCCAGCAGTTTGACAGGGGGCGCAAGGGATACGCAGTATTTT. Its coded protein is CASSLTGGARDTQYF.